Presented here are 23 T cell receptor beta chains from one specimen sequenced in a study of T cell responses to AZD1222 COVID-19 vaccine (dated by TCRdb to the early 2020s). Sample time point, as interpreted from the label and publication: baseline before first vaccination. The method behind the library was the immunoSEQ multiplex PCR assay. Sourced from immuneACCESS, this table was stored by TCRdb with only in-frame sequences that have V and J called. A share of the clones is absent; for the studies checked, an unresolved V gene accounts for under half, and the remainder has no known explanation. The sample table records 160,000 or so clones; 88% of these occur just once. More than 5.5% of the sample belongs to the ten largest clones. Sequencing used peripheral blood, obtained on day 0 of AZD1222 vaccination. These receptor sequences come from an adult in good health.

This chain links TRBV19 with TRBJ1-2; 10 positions agree with TRBD1. This CDR3 has 15 amino acids. Germline CDR1 reads LNHDA; CDR2 reads SQIVND (reference sequence). The V segment lost 4 bases and the J segment 6 bases; nucleotides outside the gene matches: 8. The CDR3 sequence is CASSTPAGTGDGYTF. As DNA, the CDR3 is TGTGCCAGTAGTACCCCAGCAGGGACAGGGGATGGCTACACCTTC.

The chain joins TRBV10-3 to TRBJ1-2; D perhaps matches TRBD1 (5 bases). Germline values: CDR1 ENHRY, CDR2 SYGVKD. V was clipped by 10 bases and J by 7 bases, with 13 bases between them. The CDR3 is 11 residues long. The CDR3 DNA sequence: TGTGCCACGGTAGGGGCCGGTGGCTACACCTTC. Residues: CATVGAGGYTF.

Only one count was recorded for this clone. This chain uses TRBV3-1 (or the pseudogene TRBV3-2) with TRBJ2-1, with 7 bases fitting TRBD2. The V gene end was trimmed by 3 bases and the J gene end by 10 bases; junction bases not matched to a gene: 9. The germline V gene encodes CDR1 LGHDT and CDR2 YNNKEL (reference sequence). The CDR3 is 14 amino acids. As DNA, the CDR3 is TGTGCCAGCAGCCAGGCGGGGGTGCATAGCGAGCAGTTCTTC. Protein sequence: CASSQAGVHSEQFF.

This clone has a single count. V and J are TRBV2 and TRBJ1-1, with unresolved D. The germline V gene has CDR1 SNHLY and CDR2 FYNNEI. The CDR3 contains 12 residues. Trimming stripped 9 bases from V and 5 bases from J, with 13 bases between. The CDR3, as DNA: TGTGCCAGAAGGGAGGAGTTGACTGAAGCTTTCTTT. Protein: CARREELTEAFF.

The rearrangement joins TRBV19 to TRBJ1-1, with 8 positions matching TRBD1. CDR1 is LNHDA, CDR2 SQIVND, per germline (reference sequence). After removal of 3 bases from V and 7 bases from J, the junction contained 10 bases not matched to a gene. The CDR3 contains 15 residues. The CDR3 reads CASSIIGQGLGEAFF. The CDR3 nucleotides read TGTGCCAGTAGTATCATCGGACAGGGACTTGGTGAAGCTTTCTTT.

The chain joins TRBV28 to TRBJ1-5; no clear D. CDR3 length equals 12 residues. The V gene's germline CDR1 is MDHEN and CDR2 SYDVKM. The ends were cut back, 5 bases at V and 3 bases at J, with 5 bases in the middle. The CDR3 region has the DNA TGTGCCAGCAGTATATTCAATCAGCCCCAGCATTTT. It translates to CASSIFNQPQHF.

The chain is built from TRBV10-3 and TRBJ2-1; D is ambiguous. CDR3 length: 15 amino acids. Looked up from germline, CDR1 is ENHRY and CDR2 is SYGVKD. V lost 6 bases, J lost 7 bases, and 19 bases lay in between. The CDR3: CAIRSAVVLGNEQFF. DNA for the CDR3: TGTGCCATCAGATCGGCCGTCGTCCTGGGAAATGAGCAGTTCTTC.

The CDR3 DNA sequence: TGTGCCAGCAGCTTATCTCTTTATACTGAAGCTTTCTTT. Residues: CASSLSLYTEAFF. The V call is TRBV7-2, the J call TRBJ1-1; D gene ambiguous. Trimming cost V 2 bases and J 5 bases, with 9 bases left between them. Germline loops: CDR1 SGHTA, CDR2 FQGNSA. This CDR3 has 13 amino acids. The entire variable domain, with the rest obtained from reference TRBV7-2 and TRBJ1-1, is as follows: GAGVSQSPSNKVTEKGKDVELRCDPISGHTALYWYRQSLGQGLEFLIYFQGNSAPDKSGLPSDRFSAERTGGSVSTLTIQRTQQEDSAVYLCASSLSLYTEAFFGQGTRLTVV.

The chain links TRBV5-5 to TRBJ1-5; D not certain. Germline assignment: CDR1 SGHKS and CDR2 YYEKEE (reference sequence). The V end lost 0 bases, the J end lost 2 bases, and 6 bases lay between the germline ends. CDR3 size: 14 residues. The chain's CDR3 is CASSLAAGNQPQHF. The CDR3 nucleotides are TGTGCCAGCAGCTTGGCGGCAGGCAATCAGCCCCAGCATTTT.

The genes are TRBV11-2 and TRBJ2-3; D ambiguous. This CDR3 is built from 13 residues. Germline V gene lookup returns CDR1 SGHAT and CDR2 FQNNGV. V lost 3 bases to trimming and J lost 1 base, with 5 bases between them. Written as DNA, the CDR3 is TGTGCCAGCAGCTTCACGGGCACAGATACGCAGTATTTT. It codes for CASSFTGTDTQYF.

The chain is built from TRBV14 and TRBJ1-1; no clear D. The V end was cut by 3 bases, the J end by 1 base, with 12 bases between. This CDR3 is 15 amino acids long. Per germline, CDR1 SGHDN and CDR2 FVKESK. The CDR3: CASSHYLLSNTEAFF. The CDR3 nucleotides are TGTGCCAGCAGCCACTATCTGCTCTCGAACACTGAAGCTTTCTTT.

V is TRBV19 and J is TRBJ2-3; 10 nucleotides match TRBD2. The CDR3 extends over 14 amino acids. Germline CDR1 reads LNHDA; CDR2 reads SQIVND (reference sequence). The V segment lost 6 bases and the J segment 4 bases; nucleotides outside the gene matches: 4. CDR3 protein: CASRASGSSDTQYF. In DNA form, the CDR3 reads TGTGCCAGTAGGGCTAGCGGGAGTTCAGATACGCAGTATTTT.

This clone is a singleton in its sample. The genes are TRBV6-5 and TRBJ1-1; D unclear. The CDR3 covers 13 residues. Trimming shortened V by 4 bases and J by 5 bases, and 11 bases separated the two germline ends. Germline lookup yields CDR1 MNHEY and CDR2 SVGAGI. DNA of the CDR3: TGTGCCAGCAGTTTACGGGGAGGGACTGAAGCTTTCTTT. Amino acids: CASSLRGGTEAFF.

The rearrangement joins TRBV27 to TRBJ1-4; D unclear. The V gene lost 6 bases and the J gene lost 8 bases, with 10 bases spanning the gap. Germline CDR1 reads MNHEY; CDR2 reads SMNVEV (reference sequence). CDR3 length: 12 amino acids. CDR3 nucleotides: TGTGCCAGCAGGGGTATAGAGGAAAAACTGTTTTTT. Encoded protein: CASRGIEEKLFF.

This chain joins TRBV28 and TRBJ1-2; D is ambiguous. V lost 1 base to trimming and J lost 6 bases, with 12 bases between them. CDR1 and CDR2 (germline): MDHEN, SYDVKM. The CDR3 spans 14 residues. Here the CDR3 DNA reads TGTGCCAGCAGTTTATTGGTTTCGCTTGATGGCTACACCTTC. This codes for CASSLLVSLDGYTF.

The chain links TRBV6-5 to TRBJ1-2; 7 bases match TRBD1. This CDR3 comprises 13 residues. Germline V CDR1 and CDR2: MNHEY, SVGAGI. V was pared by 0 bases and J by 5 bases, with 0 bases of the junction left unmatched. Written as DNA, the CDR3 is TGTGCCAGCAGTTACTCACAGGGGTATGGCTACACCTTC. This codes for CASSYSQGYGYTF.

The J gene is TRBJ2-1, the V gene TRBV7-6, with TRBD2 matching 9 bases. Germline V gives CDR1 SGHVS, CDR2 FNYEAQ. V gave up 0 bases and J gave up 7 bases; unmatched junction bases: 4. The CDR3 length is 15 residues. This CDR3 is CASSLAWSGGNEQFF. The CDR3 nucleotides read TGTGCCAGCAGCTTAGCGTGGAGCGGGGGGAATGAGCAGTTCTTC.

This chain uses TRBV3-1 (or the pseudogene TRBV3-2) with TRBJ1-6; D remains ambiguous. CDR1 and CDR2 (germline): LGHDT, YNNKEL (reference sequence). The CDR3 contains 15 residues. The germline V and J ends were trimmed by 0 bases and 5 bases, with 8 bases remaining between them. CDR3 loop: CASSQEGRDNSPLHF. In DNA form, the CDR3 reads TGTGCCAGCAGCCAAGAGGGCAGAGATAATTCACCCCTCCACTTT.

The chain uses TRBV9 and TRBJ1-6; no clear D. Looked up from germline, CDR1 is SGDLS and CDR2 is YYNGEE. This CDR3 region has 13 residues. V lost 5 bases and J lost 10, with 13 bases in between. The CDR3 DNA reads TGTGCCAGCAGTCCCGGGGTTGGGTCACCCCTCCACTTT. Encoded protein: CASSPGVGSPLHF.

The chain combines TRBV27 with TRBJ1-5; D gene uncertain. V shed 0 bases and J shed 4 bases, with 10 bases lying between them. The CDR3 covers 15 residues. From germline, CDR1 is MNHEY and CDR2 SMNVEV (reference sequence). The CDR3: CASSLSGSGNQPQHF. CDR3 bases: TGTGCCAGCAGTTTATCGGGTTCGGGGAATCAGCCCCAGCATTTT.

The rearrangement links TRBV5-1 to TRBJ2-5, with D perhaps TRBD2 (6 bases). Trimming cost V 5 bases and J 5 bases, with 19 bases left between them. Germline V gene sequence: CDR1 SGHRS, CDR2 YFSETQ. The CDR3 totals 15 residues. The DNA of the CDR3 is TGCGCCAGCAGTCCGATGGGGGGTAAGGGCGAGACCCAGTACTTC. Amino acids: CASSPMGGKGETQYF.

The V gene is TRBV18, the J gene TRBJ1-4; D might be TRBD1 (6 bases). This CDR3 spans 14 amino acids. V lost 2 bases, J lost 2 bases, and 6 bases lay in between. The germline V gene has CDR1 KGHSH and CDR2 LQKENI. DNA of the CDR3: TGTGCCAGCTCACCAGGACAGACTAATGAAAAACTGTTTTTT. It codes for CASSPGQTNEKLFF.

This clone was seen once. J is TRBJ1-6 and V is TRBV5-5; 8 bases map to TRBD1. V lost 3 bases, J lost 6 bases, and 11 bases stayed unmatched. This CDR3 spans 17 amino acids. The germline V gene encodes CDR1 SGHKS and CDR2 YYEKEE (reference sequence). CDR3 residues: CASSSGQGQLSNSPLHF. The CDR3 bases are TGTGCCAGCAGCTCCGGACAGGGCCAACTATCTAATTCACCCCTCCACTTT.